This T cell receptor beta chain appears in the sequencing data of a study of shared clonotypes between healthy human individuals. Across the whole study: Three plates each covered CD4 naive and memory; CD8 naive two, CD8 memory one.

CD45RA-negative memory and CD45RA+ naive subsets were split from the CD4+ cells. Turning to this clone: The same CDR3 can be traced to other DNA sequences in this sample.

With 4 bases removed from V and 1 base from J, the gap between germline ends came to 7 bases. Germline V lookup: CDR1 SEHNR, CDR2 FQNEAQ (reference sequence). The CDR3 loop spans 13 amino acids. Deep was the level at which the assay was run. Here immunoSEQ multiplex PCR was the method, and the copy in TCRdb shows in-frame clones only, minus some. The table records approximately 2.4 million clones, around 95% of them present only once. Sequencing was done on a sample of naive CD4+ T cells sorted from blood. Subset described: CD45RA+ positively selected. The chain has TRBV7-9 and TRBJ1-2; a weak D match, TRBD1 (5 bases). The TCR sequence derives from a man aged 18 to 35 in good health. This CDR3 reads CASSSGRNYGYTF. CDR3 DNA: TGTGCCAGCAGCTCAGGGCGTAACTATGGCTACACCTTC.